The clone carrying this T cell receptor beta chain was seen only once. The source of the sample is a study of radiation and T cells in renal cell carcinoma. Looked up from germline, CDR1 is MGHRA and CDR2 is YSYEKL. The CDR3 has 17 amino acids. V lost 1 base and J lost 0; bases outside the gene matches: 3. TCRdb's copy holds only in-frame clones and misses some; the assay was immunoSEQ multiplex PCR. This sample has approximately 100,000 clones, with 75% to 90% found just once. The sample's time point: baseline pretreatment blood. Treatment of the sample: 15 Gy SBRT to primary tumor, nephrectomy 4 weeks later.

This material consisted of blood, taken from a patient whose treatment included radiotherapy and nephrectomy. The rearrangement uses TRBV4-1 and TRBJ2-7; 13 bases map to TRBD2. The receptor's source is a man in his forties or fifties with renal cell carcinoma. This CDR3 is CASSQGTSGSTSYEQYF. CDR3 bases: TGCGCCAGCAGCCAAGGGACTAGCGGGAGTACCTCCTACGAGCAGTACTTC.